The T cell receptor beta chain under discussion was sequenced for a study of Ad26.COV2.S vaccination and SARS-CoV-2 variants. General observations from the study: Responses of T cells in total may have been underestimated by the TCR breadth and depth analyses.

With respect to this clone: The antigen is undetermined.

From germline, CDR1 is MNHEY and CDR2 SVGAGI. The length of the CDR3 is 12 residues. Trimming left V 6 bases short and J 4 bases short, with 7 bases between. Treatment reported: approximately 18 received Ad26.COV2.S at low or high dose, single or two shots; 5 received placebo; per-sample allocation not given. Vaccine and placebo recipients were sampled on day 63 after the first injection. An adult donor aged 18-55 years was enrolled in Boston. Sequencing was performed with immunoSEQ multiplex PCR; in TCRdb, only in-frame clones are kept and a portion is missing. Among roughly 420,000 clones listed, roughly 89% were seen once.

This receptor was identified in a person aged 18-60 years who received the Ad26.COV2.S COVID-19 vaccine or a placebo. The chain uses TRBV6-5 and TRBJ1-5, with D unresolved. This specimen consisted of peripheral blood, obtained in a trial of Ad26.COV2.S vaccine versus placebo. The CDR3 sequence: CASSPANQPQHF. The DNA for the CDR3 is TGTGCCAGCAGCCCAGCGAATCAGCCCCAGCATTTT.